This note documents a single T cell receptor beta chain sequence. Its specificity is not known. The CDR3 has 15 residues. V trimming: 4 bases; J trimming: 5 bases; junction bases outside the gene matches: 5. Germline V CDR1 and CDR2: SNHLY, FYNNEI. Preparation of TCR beta libraries was done by quantitative 5'-RACE with molecular barcodes. MiXCR was run by TCRdb on the 5' RACE reads, yielding one entry per CDR3 protein. The data contain roughly 450,000 distinct CDR3 sequences, roughly a quarter of them singletons. This record belongs to a study of CD8 T cells in ankylosing spondylitis. General study points: For ankylosing spondylitis blood, a TCR beta motif of 8 or 9 highly homologous variants appeared characteristic. CD8+ disease-linked clones were present at relatively low frequencies in blood. Significant enrichment of disease-linked clones was reported in matched ankylosing spondylitis synovial fluid. Earlier studies detected some motif variants in reactive arthritis synovial fluid and blood.

The clonotype originates from a male donor with ankylosing spondylitis. The chain employs TRBV2 and TRBJ1-5; 10 bases align to TRBD1. The specimen was blood, either unsorted or a sorted T cell fraction (not recorded which). DNA of the CDR3: TGTGCCAGCAGTGGGACAGGGGGTAGGGATCAGCCCCAGCATTTT. Its translation: CASSGTGGRDQPQHF.